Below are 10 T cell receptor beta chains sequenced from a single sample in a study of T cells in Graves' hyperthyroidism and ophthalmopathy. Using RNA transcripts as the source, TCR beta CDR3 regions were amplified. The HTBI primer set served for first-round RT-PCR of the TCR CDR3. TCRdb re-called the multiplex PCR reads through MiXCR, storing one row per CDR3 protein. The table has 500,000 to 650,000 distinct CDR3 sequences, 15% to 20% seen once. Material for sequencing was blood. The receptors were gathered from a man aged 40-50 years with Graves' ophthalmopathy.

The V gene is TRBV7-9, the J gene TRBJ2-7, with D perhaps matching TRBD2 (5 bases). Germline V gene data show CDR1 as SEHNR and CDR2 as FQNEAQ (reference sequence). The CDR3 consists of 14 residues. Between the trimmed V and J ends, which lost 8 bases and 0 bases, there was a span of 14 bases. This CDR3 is CASGMFGSSYEQYF. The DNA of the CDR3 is TGTGCCAGCGGGATGTTTGGGAGCTCCTACGAGCAGTACTTC.

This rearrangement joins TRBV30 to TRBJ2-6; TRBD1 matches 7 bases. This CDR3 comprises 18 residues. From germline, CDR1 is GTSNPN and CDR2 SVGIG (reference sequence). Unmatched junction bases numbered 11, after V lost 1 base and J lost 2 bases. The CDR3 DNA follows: TGTGCCTGGAGTGACTACCGACAGGGAACTGCTGGGGCCAACGTCCTGACTTTC. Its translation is CAWSDYRQGTAGANVLTF.

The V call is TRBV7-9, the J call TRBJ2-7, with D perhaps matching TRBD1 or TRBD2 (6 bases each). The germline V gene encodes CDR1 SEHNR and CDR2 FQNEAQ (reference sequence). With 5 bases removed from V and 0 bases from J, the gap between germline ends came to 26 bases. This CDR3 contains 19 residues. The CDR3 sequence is CASSPRPSVGGLSSYEQYF. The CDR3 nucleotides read TGTGCCAGCAGCCCCCGTCCCAGTGTGGGGGGCTTAAGCTCCTACGAGCAGTACTTC.

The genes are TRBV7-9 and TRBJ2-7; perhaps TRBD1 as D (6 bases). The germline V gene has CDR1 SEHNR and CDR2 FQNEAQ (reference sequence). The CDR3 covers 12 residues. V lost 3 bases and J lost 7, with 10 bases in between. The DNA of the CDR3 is TGTGCCAGCAGCTTGGGGGCTCGGGAGCAGTACTTC. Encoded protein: CASSLGAREQYF.

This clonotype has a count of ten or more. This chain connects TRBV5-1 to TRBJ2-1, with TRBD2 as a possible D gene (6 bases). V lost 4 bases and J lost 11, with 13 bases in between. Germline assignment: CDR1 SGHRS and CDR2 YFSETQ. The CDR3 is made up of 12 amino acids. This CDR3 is CASSPAGTQQFF. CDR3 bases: TGCGCCAGCAGCCCGGCCGGGACTCAGCAGTTCTTC. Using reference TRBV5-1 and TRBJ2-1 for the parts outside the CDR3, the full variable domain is KAGVTQTPRYLIKTRGQQVTLSCSPISGHRSVSWYQQTPGQGLQFLFEYFSETQRNKGNFPGRFSGRQFSNSRSEMNVSTLELGDSALYLCASSPAGTQQFFGPGTRLTVL.

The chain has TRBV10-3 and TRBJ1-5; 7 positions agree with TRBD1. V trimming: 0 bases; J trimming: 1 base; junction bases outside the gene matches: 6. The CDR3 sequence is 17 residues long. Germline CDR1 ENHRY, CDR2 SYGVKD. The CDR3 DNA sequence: TGTGCCATCAGTGAGTCGGCAGGGGGTAGGAGCAATCAGCCCCAGCATTTT. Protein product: CAISESAGGRSNQPQHF.

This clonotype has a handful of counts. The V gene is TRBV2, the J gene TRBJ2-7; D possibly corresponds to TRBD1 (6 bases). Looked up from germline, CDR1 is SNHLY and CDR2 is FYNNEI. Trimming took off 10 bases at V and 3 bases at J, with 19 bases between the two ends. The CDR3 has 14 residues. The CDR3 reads CATKTGSSGYEQYF. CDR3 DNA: TGTGCCACGAAAACAGGGTCAAGTGGCTACGAGCAGTACTTC. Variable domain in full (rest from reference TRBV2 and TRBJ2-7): EPEVTQTPSHQVTQMGQEVILRCVPISNHLYFYWYRQILGQKVEFLVSFYNNEISEKSEIFDDQFSVERPDGSNFTLKIRSTKLEDSAMYFCATKTGSSGYEQYFGPGTRLTVT.

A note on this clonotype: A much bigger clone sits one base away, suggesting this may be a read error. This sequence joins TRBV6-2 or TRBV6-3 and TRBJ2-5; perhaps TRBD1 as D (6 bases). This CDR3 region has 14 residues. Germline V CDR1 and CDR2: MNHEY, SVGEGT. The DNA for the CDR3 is TGTGCCAGCAGTTACCAGGGGACCCAAGAGGCCCAGTACTTC. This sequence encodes CASSYQGTQEAQYF.

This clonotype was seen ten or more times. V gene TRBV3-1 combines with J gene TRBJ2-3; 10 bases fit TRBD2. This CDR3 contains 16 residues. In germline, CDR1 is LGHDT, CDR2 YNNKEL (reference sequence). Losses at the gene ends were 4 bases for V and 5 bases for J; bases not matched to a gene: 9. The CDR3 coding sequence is TGTGCCAGCAGCCCTCCCCAGGCTAGCGGGGGAGATACGCAGTATTTT. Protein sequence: CASSPPQASGGDTQYF.

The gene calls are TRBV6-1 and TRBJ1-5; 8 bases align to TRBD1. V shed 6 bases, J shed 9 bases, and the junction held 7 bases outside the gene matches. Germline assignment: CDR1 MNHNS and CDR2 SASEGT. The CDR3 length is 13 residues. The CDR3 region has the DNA TGTGCCAGCAGATCTCAGGGGGCTGGGCCCCAGCATTTT. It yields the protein CASRSQGAGPQHF.